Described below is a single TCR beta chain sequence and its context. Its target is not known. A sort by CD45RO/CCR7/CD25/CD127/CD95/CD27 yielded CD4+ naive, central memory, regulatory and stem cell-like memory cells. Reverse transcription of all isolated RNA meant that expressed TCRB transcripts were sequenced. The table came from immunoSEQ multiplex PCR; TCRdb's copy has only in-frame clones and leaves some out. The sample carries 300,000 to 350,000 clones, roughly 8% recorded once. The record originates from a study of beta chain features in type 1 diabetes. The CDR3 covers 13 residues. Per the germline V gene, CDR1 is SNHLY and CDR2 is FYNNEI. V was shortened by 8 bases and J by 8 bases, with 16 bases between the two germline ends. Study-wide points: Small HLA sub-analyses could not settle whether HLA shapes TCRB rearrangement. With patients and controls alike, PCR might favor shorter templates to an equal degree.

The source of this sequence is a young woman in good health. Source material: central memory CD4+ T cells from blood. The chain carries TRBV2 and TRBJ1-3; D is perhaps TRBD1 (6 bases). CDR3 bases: TGTGCCAGCGAACCGGGACAATCGTACACCATATATTTT. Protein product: CASEPGQSYTIYF.